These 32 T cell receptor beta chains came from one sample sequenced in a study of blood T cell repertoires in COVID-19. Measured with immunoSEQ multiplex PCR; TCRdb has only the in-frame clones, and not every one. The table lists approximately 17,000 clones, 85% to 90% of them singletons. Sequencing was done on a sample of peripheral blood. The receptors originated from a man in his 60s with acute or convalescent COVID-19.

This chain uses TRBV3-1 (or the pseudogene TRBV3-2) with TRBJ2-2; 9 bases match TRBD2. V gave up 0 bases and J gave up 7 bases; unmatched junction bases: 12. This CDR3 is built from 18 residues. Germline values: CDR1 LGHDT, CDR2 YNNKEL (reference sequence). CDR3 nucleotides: TGTGCCAGCAGCCAAGATAAGAGGTCAACTAGCGGGTACGGGGAGCTGTTTTTT. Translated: CASSQDKRSTSGYGELFF.

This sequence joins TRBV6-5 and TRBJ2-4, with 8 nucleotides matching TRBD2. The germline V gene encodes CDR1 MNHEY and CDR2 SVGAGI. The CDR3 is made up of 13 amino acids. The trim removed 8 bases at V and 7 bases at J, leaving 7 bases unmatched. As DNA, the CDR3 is TGTGCCAGCTCGGGGGGGGTAAGGAACATTCAGTACTTC. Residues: CASSGGVRNIQYF.

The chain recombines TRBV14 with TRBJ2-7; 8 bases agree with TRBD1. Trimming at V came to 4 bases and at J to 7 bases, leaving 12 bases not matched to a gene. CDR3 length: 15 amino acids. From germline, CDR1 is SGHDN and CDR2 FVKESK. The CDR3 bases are TGTGCCAGCAGCCCGGTGGGGGGACAGGCTCGAGAGCAGTACTTC. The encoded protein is CASSPVGGQAREQYF. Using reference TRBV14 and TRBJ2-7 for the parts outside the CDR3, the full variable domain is EAGVTQFPSHSVIEKGQTVTLRCDPISGHDNLYWYRRVMGKEIKFLLHFVKESKQDESGMPNNRFLAERTGGTYSTLKVQPAELEDSGVYFCASSPVGGQAREQYFGPGTRLTVT.

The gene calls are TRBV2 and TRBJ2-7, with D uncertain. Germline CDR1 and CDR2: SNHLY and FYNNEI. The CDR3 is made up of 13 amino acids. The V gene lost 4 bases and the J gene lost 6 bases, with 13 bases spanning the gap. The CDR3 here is CASSVLTSSEQYF. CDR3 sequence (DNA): TGTGCCAGCAGTGTTCTGACTTCTTCCGAGCAGTACTTC.

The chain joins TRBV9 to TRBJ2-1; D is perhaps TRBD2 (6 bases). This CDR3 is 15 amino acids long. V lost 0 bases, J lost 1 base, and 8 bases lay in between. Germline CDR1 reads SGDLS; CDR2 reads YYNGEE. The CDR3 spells CASSVDSGSYNEQFF. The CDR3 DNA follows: TGTGCCAGCAGCGTAGACAGCGGGTCCTACAATGAGCAGTTCTTC.

CDR3 loop: CASRREQETQYF. The CDR3 DNA sequence: TGTGCCAGCCGGAGAGAACAAGAGACCCAGTACTTC. This chain uses TRBV2 with TRBJ2-5; D uncertain. The V end was cut by 8 bases, the J end by 2 bases, with 9 bases between. Germline values: CDR1 SNHLY, CDR2 FYNNEI. This CDR3 comprises 12 residues.

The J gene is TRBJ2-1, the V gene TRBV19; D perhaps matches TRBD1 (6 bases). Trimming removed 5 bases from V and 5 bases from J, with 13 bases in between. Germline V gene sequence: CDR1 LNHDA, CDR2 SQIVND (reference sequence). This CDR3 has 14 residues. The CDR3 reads CASSQPQGDNEQFF. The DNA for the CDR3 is TGTGCCAGTAGTCAACCACAGGGAGACAATGAGCAGTTCTTC.

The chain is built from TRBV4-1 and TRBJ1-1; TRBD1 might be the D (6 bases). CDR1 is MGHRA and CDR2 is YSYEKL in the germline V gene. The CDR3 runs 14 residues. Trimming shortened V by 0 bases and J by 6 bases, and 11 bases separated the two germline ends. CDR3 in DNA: TGCGCCAGCAGCCAAGACTACGGACAGCCTGAAGCTTTCTTT. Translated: CASSQDYGQPEAFF.

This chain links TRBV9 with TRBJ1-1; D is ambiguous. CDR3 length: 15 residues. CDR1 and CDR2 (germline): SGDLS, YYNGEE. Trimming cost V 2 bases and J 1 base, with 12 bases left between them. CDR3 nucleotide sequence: TGTGCCAGCAGCGTTCAGCCAGAGCGGAACACTGAAGCTTTCTTT. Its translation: CASSVQPERNTEAFF.

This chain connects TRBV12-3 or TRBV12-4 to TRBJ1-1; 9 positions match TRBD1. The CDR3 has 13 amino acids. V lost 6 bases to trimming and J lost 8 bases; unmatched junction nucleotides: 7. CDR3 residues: CASRGQGRGEAFF. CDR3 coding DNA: TGTGCCAGCAGGGGACAGGGCCGCGGCGAAGCTTTCTTT.

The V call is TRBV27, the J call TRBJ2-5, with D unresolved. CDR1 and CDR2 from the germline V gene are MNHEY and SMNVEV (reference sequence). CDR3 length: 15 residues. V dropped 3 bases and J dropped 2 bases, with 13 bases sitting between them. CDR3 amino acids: CASSFSGYKQETQYF. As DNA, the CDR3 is TGTGCCAGCAGTTTCTCGGGTTACAAGCAAGAGACCCAGTACTTC.

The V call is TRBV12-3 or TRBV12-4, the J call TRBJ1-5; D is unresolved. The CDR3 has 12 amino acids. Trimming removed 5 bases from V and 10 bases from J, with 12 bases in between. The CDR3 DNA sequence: TGTGCCAGCAGTCTGGGCCCTCGACCCCAGCATTTT. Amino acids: CASSLGPRPQHF.

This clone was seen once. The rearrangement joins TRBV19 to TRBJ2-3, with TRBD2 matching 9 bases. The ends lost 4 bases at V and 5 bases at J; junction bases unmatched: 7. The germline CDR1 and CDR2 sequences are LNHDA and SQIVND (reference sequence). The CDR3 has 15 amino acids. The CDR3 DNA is TGTGCCAGTAGTAGGGCTAGCGGGGCGGTAGATACGCAGTATTTT. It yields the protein CASSRASGAVDTQYF.

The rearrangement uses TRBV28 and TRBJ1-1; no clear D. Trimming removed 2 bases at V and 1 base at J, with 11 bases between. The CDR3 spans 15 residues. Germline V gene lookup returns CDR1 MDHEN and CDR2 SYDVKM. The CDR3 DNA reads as TGTGCCAGCAGTTTAGGAATATCAGGGAACACTGAAGCTTTCTTT. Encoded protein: CASSLGISGNTEAFF.

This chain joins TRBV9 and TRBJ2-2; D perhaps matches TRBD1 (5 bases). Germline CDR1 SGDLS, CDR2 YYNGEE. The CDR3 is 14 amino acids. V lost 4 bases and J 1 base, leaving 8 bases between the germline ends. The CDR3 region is CASSTTGNTGELFF. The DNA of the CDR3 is TGTGCCAGCAGCACCACAGGGAACACCGGGGAGCTGTTTTTT. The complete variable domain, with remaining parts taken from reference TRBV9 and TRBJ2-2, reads DSGVTQTPKHLITATGQRVTLRCSPRSGDLSVYWYQQSLDQGLQFLIQYYNGEERAKGNILERFSAQQFPDLHSELNLSSLELGDSALYFCASSTTGNTGELFFGEGSRLTVL.

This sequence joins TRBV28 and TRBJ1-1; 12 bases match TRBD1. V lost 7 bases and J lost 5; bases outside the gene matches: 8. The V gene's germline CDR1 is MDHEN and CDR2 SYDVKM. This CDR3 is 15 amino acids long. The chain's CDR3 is CASTGGTGGWTEAFF. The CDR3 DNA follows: TGTGCCAGCACCGGGGGGACAGGGGGCTGGACTGAAGCTTTCTTT. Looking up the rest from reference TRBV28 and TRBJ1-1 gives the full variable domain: DVKVTQSSRYLVKRTGEKVFLECVQDMDHENMFWYRQDPGLGLRLIYFSYDVKMKEKGDIPEGYSVSREKKERFSLILESASTNQTSMYLCASTGGTGGWTEAFFGQGTRLTVV.

The CDR3 DNA sequence: TGTGCCAGCAGTTTCCAGTTTAATGAAAAACTGTTTTTT. Translating it yields CASSFQFNEKLFF. V gene TRBV12-3 or TRBV12-4 combines with J gene TRBJ1-4; D call uncertain. V lost 3 bases to trimming and J lost 4 bases, with 6 bases between them. This CDR3 is 13 amino acids long.

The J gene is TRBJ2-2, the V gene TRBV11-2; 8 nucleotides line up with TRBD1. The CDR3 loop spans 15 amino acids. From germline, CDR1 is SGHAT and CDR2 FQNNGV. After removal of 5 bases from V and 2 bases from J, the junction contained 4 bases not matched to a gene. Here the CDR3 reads CASSRTGYNTGELFF. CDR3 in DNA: TGTGCCAGCAGCCGGACAGGGTATAACACCGGGGAGCTGTTTTTT.

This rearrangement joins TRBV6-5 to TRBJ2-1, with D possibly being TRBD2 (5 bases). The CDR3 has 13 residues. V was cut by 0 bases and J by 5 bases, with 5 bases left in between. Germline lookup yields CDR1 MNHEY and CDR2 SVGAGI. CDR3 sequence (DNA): TGTGCCAGCAGTTACTCGAGGGACAATGAGCAGTTCTTC. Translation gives CASSYSRDNEQFF.

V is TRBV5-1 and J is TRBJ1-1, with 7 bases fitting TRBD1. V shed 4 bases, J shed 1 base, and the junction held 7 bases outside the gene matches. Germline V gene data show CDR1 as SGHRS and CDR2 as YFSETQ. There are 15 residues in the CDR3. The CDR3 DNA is TGCGCCAGCAGCGCTGACAGGGTGGCGAACACTGAAGCTTTCTTT. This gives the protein CASSADRVANTEAFF. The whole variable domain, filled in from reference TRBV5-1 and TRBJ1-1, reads KAGVTQTPRYLIKTRGQQVTLSCSPISGHRSVSWYQQTPGQGLQFLFEYFSETQRNKGNFPGRFSGRQFSNSRSEMNVSTLELGDSALYLCASSADRVANTEAFFGQGTRLTVV.

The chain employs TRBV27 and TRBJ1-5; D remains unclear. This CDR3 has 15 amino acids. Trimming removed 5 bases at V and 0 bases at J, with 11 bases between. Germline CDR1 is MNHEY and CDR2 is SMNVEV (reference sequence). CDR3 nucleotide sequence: TGTGCCAGCAGTCCGGGAGAATATAGCAATCAGCCCCAGCATTTT. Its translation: CASSPGEYSNQPQHF.

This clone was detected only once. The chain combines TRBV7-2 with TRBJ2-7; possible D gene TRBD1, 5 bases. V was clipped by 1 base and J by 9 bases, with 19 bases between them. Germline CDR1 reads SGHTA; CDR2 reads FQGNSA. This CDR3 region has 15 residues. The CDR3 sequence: CASSLDGSAGKGQYF. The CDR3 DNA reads TGTGCCAGCAGCTTAGACGGGTCGGCAGGGAAAGGGCAGTACTTC. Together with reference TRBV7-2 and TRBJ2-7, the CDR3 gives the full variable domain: GAGVSQSPSNKVTEKGKDVELRCDPISGHTALYWYRQSLGQGLEFLIYFQGNSAPDKSGLPSDRFSAERTGGSVSTLTIQRTQQEDSAVYLCASSLDGSAGKGQYFGPGTRLTVT.

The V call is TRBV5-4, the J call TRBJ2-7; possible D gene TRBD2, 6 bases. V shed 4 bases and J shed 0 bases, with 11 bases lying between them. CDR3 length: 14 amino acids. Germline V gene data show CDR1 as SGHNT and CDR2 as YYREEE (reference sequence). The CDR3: CASSIQAGSYEQYF. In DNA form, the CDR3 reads TGTGCCAGCAGCATACAAGCGGGCTCCTACGAGCAGTACTTC. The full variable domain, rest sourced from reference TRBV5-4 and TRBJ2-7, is ETGVTQSPTHLIKTRGQQVTLRCSSQSGHNTVSWYQQALGQGPQFIFQYYREEENGRGNFPPRFSGLQFPNYSSELNVNALELDDSALYLCASSIQAGSYEQYFGPGTRLTVT.

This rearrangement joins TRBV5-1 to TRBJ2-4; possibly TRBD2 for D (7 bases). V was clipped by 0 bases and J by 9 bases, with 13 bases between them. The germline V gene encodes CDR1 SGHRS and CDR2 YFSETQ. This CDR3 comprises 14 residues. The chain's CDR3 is CASSLAKGGGIQYF. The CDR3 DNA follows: TGCGCCAGCAGCTTGGCCAAGGGAGGGGGCATTCAGTACTTC.

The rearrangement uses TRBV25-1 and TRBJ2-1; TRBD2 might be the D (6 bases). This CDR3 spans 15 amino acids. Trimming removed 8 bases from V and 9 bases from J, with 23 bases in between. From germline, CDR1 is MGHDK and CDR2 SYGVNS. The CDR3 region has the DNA TGTGCCAGCTCCACTAGCTTTGGAGGGCCGGGTGAGCAGTTCTTC. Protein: CASSTSFGGPGEQFF.

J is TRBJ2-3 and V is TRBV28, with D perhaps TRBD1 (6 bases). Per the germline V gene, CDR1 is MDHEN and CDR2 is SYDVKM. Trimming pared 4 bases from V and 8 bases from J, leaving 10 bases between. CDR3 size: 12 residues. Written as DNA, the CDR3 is TGTGCCAGCAGTTACAGGGCTGGTACGCAGTATTTT. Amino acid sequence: CASSYRAGTQYF.

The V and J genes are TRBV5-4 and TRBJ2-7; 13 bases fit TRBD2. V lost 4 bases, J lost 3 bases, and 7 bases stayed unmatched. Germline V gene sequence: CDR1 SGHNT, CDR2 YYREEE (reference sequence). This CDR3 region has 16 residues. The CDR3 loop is CASSPPGTSGNYEQYF. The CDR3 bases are TGTGCCAGCAGCCCCCCCGGGACTAGCGGGAACTACGAGCAGTACTTC. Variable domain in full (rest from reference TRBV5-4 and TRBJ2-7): ETGVTQSPTHLIKTRGQQVTLRCSSQSGHNTVSWYQQALGQGPQFIFQYYREEENGRGNFPPRFSGLQFPNYSSELNVNALELDDSALYLCASSPPGTSGNYEQYFGPGTRLTVT.

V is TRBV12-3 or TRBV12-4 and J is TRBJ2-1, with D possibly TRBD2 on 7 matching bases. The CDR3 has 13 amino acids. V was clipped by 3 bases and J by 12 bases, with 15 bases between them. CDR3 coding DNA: TGTGCCAGCAGTTTGGAGACTAGGGGGGGGCAGTTCTTC. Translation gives CASSLETRGGQFF.

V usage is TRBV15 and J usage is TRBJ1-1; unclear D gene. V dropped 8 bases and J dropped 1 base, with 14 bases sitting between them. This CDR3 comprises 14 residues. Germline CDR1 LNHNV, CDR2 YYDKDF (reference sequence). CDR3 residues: CATQLGVANTEAFF. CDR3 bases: TGTGCCACCCAACTTGGAGTGGCGAACACTGAAGCTTTCTTT.

DNA for the CDR3: TGTGCCAGCAGTTATTCGGCAGGTGCTGTGGGCTACACCTTC. Its translation: CASSYSAGAVGYTF. The J gene is TRBJ1-2, the V gene TRBV27, with no clear D. The germline CDR1 and CDR2 sequences are MNHEY and SMNVEV (reference sequence). CDR3 length: 14 residues. The V and J ends lost 4 bases and 8 bases respectively, with 17 bases between them.

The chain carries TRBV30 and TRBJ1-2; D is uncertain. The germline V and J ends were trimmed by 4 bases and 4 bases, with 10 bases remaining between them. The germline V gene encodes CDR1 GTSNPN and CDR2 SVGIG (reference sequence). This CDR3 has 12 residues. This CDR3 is CAWITDTYGYTF. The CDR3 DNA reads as TGTGCCTGGATTACAGACACCTATGGCTACACCTTC.

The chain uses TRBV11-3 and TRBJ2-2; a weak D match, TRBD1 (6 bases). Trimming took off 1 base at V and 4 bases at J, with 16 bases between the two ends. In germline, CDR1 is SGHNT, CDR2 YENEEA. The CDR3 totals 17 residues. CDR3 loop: CASSLGQPDRGTGELFF. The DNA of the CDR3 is TGTGCCAGCAGCTTAGGGCAACCGGACAGAGGCACCGGGGAGCTGTTTTTT.